This record concerns one TCR beta chain sequence. The antigen is unknown. The time point was: week 5, during vaccination. Each dose of the vaccine consisted of 300 ug of mutant IDH1 20-mer peptide, with topical imiquimod. New astrocytomas of WHO grade 3 or 4 that were IDH1-mutant and ATRX-lost were found in the donors. The sample originates from a study of a mutant IDH1 vaccine in newly diagnosed glioma. Whole-study context: Eight vaccinations went to patients in weeks 1, 3, 5, 7, 11, 15, 19, 23. Vaccines began 4-6 weeks after radiotherapy alone, or with temozolomide cycles. Those enrolled had earlier been treated with radiotherapy, temozolomide, or both, mostly both.

Repertoires were generated with immunoSEQ multiplex PCR, while TCRdb's copy carries only in-frame clones and drops some. The data show 40,000 to 65,000 clones, 78% seen once. CDR1 is SGHAT and CDR2 is FQNNGV in the germline V gene. CDR3 length equals 15 residues. Trimming removed 4 bases from V and 6 bases from J, with 13 bases in between. The receptor comes from a woman between 40 and 55 years old with glioma. The rearrangement uses TRBV11-2 and TRBJ1-6; D not certain. The specimen comprised PBMCs, sampled from a glioma patient whose treatment included an IDH1 peptide vaccine. The CDR3: CASSSPLTSNSPLHF. DNA of the CDR3: TGTGCCAGCAGCTCGCCTCTAACTTCTAATTCACCCCTCCACTTT.